Listed below are T cell receptor beta chains from one sample, sequenced in a study of cytomegalovirus exposure and HLA in healthy donors. Clones were read by immunoSEQ multiplex PCR, and TCRdb kept only the in-frame ones, dropping some. The sample lists about 110,000 clones, 65% to 75% occurring once. Material: PBMCs. Receptors originate from a man younger than 45 in good health and CMV-seropositive. The CDR3 runs from the conserved cysteine through the conserved F or W. The D gene is left open where the match is weak. Where a row states a size, it is once, few, many or the class of an expanded clone; other rows omit it.

clone_size: NA
v_call: TRBV10-3
d_call: NA
j_call: TRBJ2-2
cdr3_nt: TGTGCCATCAGTGCCGGCGGGGAGCTGTTTTTT
cdr3_aa: CAISAGGELFF

clone_size: NA
v_call: TRBV7-2
d_call: TRBD1
j_call: TRBJ1-3
cdr3_nt: TGTGCCAGCCTAGGCATATCGGACAGGGGATGGGGAAACACCATATATTTT
cdr3_aa: CASLGISDRGWGNTIYF

clone_size: NA
v_call: TRBV6-6
d_call: TRBD2
j_call: TRBJ2-1
cdr3_nt: TGTGCCAGCAGCCTGACTAGCGGGGGTAACAATGAGCAGTTCTTC
cdr3_aa: CASSLTSGGNNEQFF

clone_size: NA
v_call: TRBV6-1
d_call: NA
j_call: TRBJ1-4
cdr3_nt: TGTGCCAGCAGAGATTTTGGGCCAGAACTGTTTTTT
cdr3_aa: CASRDFGPELFF

clone_size: NA
v_call: TRBV7-2
d_call: TRBD1
j_call: TRBJ2-5
cdr3_nt: TGTGCCAGCAGCCATGACAGGGTGGGAGAGACCCAGTACTTC
cdr3_aa: CASSHDRVGETQYF

clone_size: NA
v_call: TRBV7-9
d_call: TRBD1
j_call: TRBJ1-2
cdr3_nt: TGTGCCAGCAGTCCTACCCCGGACAGGGGTTCCTATGGCTACACCTTC
cdr3_aa: CASSPTPDRGSYGYTF

clone_size: NA
v_call: TRBV25-1
d_call: TRBD1
j_call: TRBJ1-1
cdr3_nt: TGTGCCAGCAGTGGGGGACAGAGCCACACTGAAGCTTTCTTT
cdr3_aa: CASSGGQSHTEAFF

clone_size: NA
v_call: TRBV7-3
d_call: NA
j_call: TRBJ2-1
cdr3_nt: TGTGCCAGCAGCTTAGCAGGACTTAACAATGAGCAGTTCTTC
cdr3_aa: CASSLAGLNNEQFF

clone_size: NA
v_call: TRBV6-6
d_call: TRBD1
j_call: TRBJ1-2
cdr3_nt: TGTGCCAGCAGTTATGGACAGGGAAAGACTAACTATGGCTACACCTTC
cdr3_aa: CASSYGQGKTNYGYTF

clone_size: NA
v_call: TRBV18
d_call: NA
j_call: TRBJ1-5
cdr3_nt: TGTGCCAGCTCACTCAACCGGGGAGGCAATCAGCCCCAGCATTTT
cdr3_aa: CASSLNRGGNQPQHF

clone_size: NA
v_call: TRBV7-9
d_call: TRBD2
j_call: TRBJ2-7
cdr3_nt: TGTTCCAGCAGCTTAGCGACTAGCGGGGTCACCTACGAGCAGTACTTC
cdr3_aa: CSSSLATSGVTYEQYF

clone_size: NA
v_call: TRBV9
d_call: TRBD1
j_call: TRBJ1-3
cdr3_nt: TGTGCCAGCAGCGCGAGAAGACAGGGAGGTGGAAACACCATATATTTT
cdr3_aa: CASSARRQGGGNTIYF

clone_size: NA
v_call: TRBV6-1
d_call: TRBD2
j_call: TRBJ2-7
cdr3_nt: TGTGCCAGCACCCGAGGGACTAGCGGCTCCTACGAGCAGTACTTC
cdr3_aa: CASTRGTSGSYEQYF

clone_size: NA
v_call: TRBV19
d_call: TRBD1
j_call: TRBJ2-5
cdr3_nt: TGTGCCAGTAGTATAGGGACAGGGGGCGGAGAGACCCAGTACTTC
cdr3_aa: CASSIGTGGGETQYF

clone_size: NA
v_call: TRBV11-1
d_call: NA
j_call: TRBJ2-1
cdr3_nt: TGTGCCAGCAGCTTATCCAAGCGGGAGCAGTTCTTC
cdr3_aa: CASSLSKREQFF

clone_size: NA
v_call: TRBV7-2
d_call: NA
j_call: TRBJ1-6
cdr3_nt: TGTGCCAGCAGCTCCGGCGGGTACTATAATTCACCCCTCCACTTT
cdr3_aa: CASSSGGYYNSPLHF

clone_size: NA
v_call: TRBV7-2
d_call: TRBD2
j_call: TRBJ2-1
cdr3_nt: TGTGCCAGCAGCTTAGTATCGGGGGGAAATGAGCAGTTCTTC
cdr3_aa: CASSLVSGGNEQFF

clone_size: NA
v_call: TRBV15
d_call: TRBD1
j_call: TRBJ2-7
cdr3_nt: TGTGCCACCAGCGGTCCCGGGGCAGGGGGTTACGAGCAGTACTTC
cdr3_aa: CATSGPGAGGYEQYF

clone_size: few
v_call: TRBV6-1
d_call: NA
j_call: TRBJ1-1
cdr3_nt: TGTGCCAGCACCCCTGGGCCGGTGAACACTGAAGCTTTCTTT
cdr3_aa: CASTPGPVNTEAFF

clone_size: NA
v_call: TRBV5-4
d_call: TRBD1
j_call: TRBJ2-5
cdr3_nt: TGTGCCAGCAGCTTGACCGGACAGGGGTTAAAGACCCAGTACTTC
cdr3_aa: CASSLTGQGLKTQYF

clone_size: NA
v_call: TRBV9
d_call: NA
j_call: TRBJ1-4
cdr3_nt: TGTGCCAGCAGCCCTCGGGTGGGGCAATCATTCCTTGTTAATGAAAAACTGTTTTTT
cdr3_aa: CASSPRVGQSFLVNEKLFF

clone_size: NA
v_call: TRBV4-1
d_call: NA
j_call: TRBJ1-1
cdr3_nt: TGCGCCAGCAGCCTCCGAACGATCCGACAGGCCACTGAAGCTTTCTTT
cdr3_aa: CASSLRTIRQATEAFF

clone_size: NA
v_call: TRBV7-2
d_call: NA
j_call: TRBJ2-3
cdr3_nt: TGTGCCAGCAGCACCCCCCGGGGCGGGATAAGGACAGATACGCAGTATTTT
cdr3_aa: CASSTPRGGIRTDTQYF

clone_size: NA
v_call: TRBV16
d_call: NA
j_call: TRBJ1-4
cdr3_nt: TGTGCCAGCAGCCAATCGTCAGGGGAGGAAAAACTGTTTTTT
cdr3_aa: CASSQSSGEEKLFF

clone_size: NA
v_call: TRBV7-6
d_call: TRBD1
j_call: TRBJ1-1
cdr3_nt: TGTGCCAGCAGCTTGGGGACAGGGGCCTCGAACACTGAAGCTTTCTTT
cdr3_aa: CASSLGTGASNTEAFF

clone_size: NA
v_call: TRBV2
d_call: TRBD1
j_call: TRBJ1-2
cdr3_nt: TGTGCCAGCAGTGAGGGACAGGGGCCTACCTATGGCTACACCTTC
cdr3_aa: CASSEGQGPTYGYTF